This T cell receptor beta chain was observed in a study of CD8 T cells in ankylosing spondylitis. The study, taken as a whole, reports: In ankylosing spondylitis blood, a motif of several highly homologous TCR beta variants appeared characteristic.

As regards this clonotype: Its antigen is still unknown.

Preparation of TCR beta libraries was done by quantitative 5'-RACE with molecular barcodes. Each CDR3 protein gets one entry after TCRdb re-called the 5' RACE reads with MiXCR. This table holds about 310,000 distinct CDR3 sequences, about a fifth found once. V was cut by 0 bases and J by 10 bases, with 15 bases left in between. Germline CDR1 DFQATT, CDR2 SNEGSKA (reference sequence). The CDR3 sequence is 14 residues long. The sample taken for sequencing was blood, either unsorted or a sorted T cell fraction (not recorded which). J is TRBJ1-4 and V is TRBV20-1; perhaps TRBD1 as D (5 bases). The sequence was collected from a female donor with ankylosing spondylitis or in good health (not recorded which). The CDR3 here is CSARDETVSAKLFF. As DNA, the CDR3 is TGCAGTGCTAGAGATGAGACAGTCTCAGCAAAACTGTTTTTT.